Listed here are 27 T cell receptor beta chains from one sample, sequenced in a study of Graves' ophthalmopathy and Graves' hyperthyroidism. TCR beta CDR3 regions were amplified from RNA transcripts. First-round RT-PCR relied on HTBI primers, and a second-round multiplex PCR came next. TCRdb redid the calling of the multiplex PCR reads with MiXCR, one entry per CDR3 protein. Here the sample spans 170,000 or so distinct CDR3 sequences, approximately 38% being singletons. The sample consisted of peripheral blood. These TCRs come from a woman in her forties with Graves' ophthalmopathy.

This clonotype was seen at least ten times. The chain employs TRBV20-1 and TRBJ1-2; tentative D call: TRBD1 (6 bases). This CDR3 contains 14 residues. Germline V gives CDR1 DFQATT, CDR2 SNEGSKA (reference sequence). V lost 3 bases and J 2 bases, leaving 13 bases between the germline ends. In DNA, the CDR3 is TGCAGTGCTAGCAGGATACAGGGCAACTATGGCTACACCTTC. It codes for CSASRIQGNYGYTF.

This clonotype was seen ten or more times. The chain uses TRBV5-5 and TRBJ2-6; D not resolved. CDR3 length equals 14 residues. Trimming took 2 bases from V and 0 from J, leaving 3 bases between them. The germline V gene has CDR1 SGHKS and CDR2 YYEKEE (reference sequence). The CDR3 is CASSFFSGANVLTF. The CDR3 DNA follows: TGTGCCAGCAGCTTTTTCTCTGGGGCCAACGTCCTGACTTTC.

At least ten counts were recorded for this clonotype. CDR3 protein: CASSIFGTGYNQPQHF. For the CDR3, the DNA is TGTGCCAGTAGTATATTTGGGACAGGGTACAATCAGCCCCAGCATTTT. The V call is TRBV19, the J call TRBJ1-5, with 9 bases lining up with TRBD1. Per germline, CDR1 LNHDA and CDR2 SQIVND (reference sequence). J gave up 3 bases and V 2 bases, and 5 bases lay outside the gene matches. This CDR3 has 16 residues.

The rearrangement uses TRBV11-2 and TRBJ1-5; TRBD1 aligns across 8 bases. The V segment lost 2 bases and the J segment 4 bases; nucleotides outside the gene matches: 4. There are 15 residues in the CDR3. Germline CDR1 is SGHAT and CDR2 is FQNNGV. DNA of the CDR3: TGTGCCAGCAGCTTACAGGGGGCAATGAATCAGCCCCAGCATTTT. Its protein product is CASSLQGAMNQPQHF.

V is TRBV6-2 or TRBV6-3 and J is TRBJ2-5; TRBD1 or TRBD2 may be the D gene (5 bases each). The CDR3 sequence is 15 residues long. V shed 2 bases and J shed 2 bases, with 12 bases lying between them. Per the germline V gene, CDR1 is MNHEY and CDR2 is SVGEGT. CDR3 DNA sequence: TGTGCCAGCAGTTACGAGGGCAGGGAACAAGAGACCCAGTACTTC. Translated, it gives CASSYEGREQETQYF.

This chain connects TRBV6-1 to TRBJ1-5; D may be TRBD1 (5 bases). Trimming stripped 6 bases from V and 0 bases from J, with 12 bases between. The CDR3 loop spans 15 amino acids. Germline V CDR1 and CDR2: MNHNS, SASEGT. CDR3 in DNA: TGTGCCAGCAGGTTGGGACCGAATAGCAATCAGCCCCAGCATTTT. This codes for CASRLGPNSNQPQHF.

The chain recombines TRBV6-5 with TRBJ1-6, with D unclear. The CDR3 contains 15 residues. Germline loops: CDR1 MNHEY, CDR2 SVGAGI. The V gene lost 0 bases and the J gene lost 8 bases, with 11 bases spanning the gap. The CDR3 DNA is TGTGCCAGCAGTTACTCGAGTAGGGCTGATTCACCCCTCCACTTT. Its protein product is CASSYSSRADSPLHF.

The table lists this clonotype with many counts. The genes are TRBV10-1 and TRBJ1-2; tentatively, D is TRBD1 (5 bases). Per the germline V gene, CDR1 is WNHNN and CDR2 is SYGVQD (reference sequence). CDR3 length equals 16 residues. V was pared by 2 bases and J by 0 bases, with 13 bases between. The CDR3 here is CASSERPGNPNYGYTF. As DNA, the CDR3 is TGCGCCAGCAGTGAGCGGCCAGGGAATCCTAACTATGGCTACACCTTC.

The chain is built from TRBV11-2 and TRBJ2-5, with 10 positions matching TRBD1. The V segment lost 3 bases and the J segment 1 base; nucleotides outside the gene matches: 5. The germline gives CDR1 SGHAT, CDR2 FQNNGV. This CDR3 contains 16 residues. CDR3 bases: TGTGCCAGCAGCTTCCCTGGGACAGGGGTCCAAGAGACCCAGTACTTC. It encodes CASSFPGTGVQETQYF.

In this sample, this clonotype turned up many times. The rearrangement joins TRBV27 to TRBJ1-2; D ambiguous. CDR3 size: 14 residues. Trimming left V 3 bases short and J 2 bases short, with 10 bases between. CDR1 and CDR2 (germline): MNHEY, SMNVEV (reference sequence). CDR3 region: CASSFAQTNYGYTF. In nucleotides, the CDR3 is TGTGCCAGCAGTTTCGCACAGACAAACTATGGCTACACCTTC.

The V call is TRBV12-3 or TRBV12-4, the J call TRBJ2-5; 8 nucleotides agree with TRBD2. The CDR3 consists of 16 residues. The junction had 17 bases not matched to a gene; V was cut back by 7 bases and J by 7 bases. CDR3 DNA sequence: TGTGCCAGCACCAGGACCGAACTAGCGGTAGAGAGGACCCAGTACTTC. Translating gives CASTRTELAVERTQYF.

Here the CDR3 reads CASSERTGGNGYTF. The CDR3 bases are TGTGCCAGCAGTGAAAGGACAGGGGGCAATGGCTACACCTTC. The genes are TRBV6-1 and TRBJ1-2; the match to TRBD1 covers 11 bases. Looked up from germline, CDR1 is MNHNS and CDR2 is SASEGT. The V gene end was trimmed by 2 bases and the J gene end by 6 bases; junction bases not matched to a gene: 2. The CDR3 sequence is 14 residues long.

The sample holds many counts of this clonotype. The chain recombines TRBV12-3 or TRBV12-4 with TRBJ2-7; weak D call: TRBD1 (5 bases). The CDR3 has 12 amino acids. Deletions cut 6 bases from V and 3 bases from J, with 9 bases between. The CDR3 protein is CASSPRGYEQYF. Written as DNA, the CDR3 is TGTGCCAGCAGCCCTAGGGGCTACGAGCAGTACTTC.

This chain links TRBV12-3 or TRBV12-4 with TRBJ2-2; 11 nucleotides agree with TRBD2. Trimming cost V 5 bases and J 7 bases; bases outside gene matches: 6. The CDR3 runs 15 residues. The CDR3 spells CASSNTSGRDGELFF. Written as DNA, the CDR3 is TGTGCCAGCAGTAACACTAGCGGGAGAGACGGGGAGCTGTTTTTT.

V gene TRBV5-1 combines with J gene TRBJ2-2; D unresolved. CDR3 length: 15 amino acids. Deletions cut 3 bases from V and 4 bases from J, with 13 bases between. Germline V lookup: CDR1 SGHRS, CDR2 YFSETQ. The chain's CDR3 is CASSSDPSATGELFF. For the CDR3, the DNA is TGCGCCAGCAGCTCGGACCCCTCGGCCACCGGGGAGCTGTTTTTT.

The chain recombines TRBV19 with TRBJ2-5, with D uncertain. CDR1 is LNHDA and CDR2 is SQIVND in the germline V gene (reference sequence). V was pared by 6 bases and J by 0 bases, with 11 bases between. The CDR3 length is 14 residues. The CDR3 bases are TGTGCCAGTAGCCAATCTGGATACCAAGAGACCCAGTACTTC. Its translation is CASSQSGYQETQYF.

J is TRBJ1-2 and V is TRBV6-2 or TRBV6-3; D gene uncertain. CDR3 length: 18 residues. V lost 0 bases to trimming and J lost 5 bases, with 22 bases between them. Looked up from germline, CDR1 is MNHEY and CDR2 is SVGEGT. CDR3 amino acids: CASSYSRNDGSASYGYTF. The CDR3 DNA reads TGTGCCAGCAGTTACTCGAGGAATGACGGATCGGCTTCTTATGGCTACACCTTC.

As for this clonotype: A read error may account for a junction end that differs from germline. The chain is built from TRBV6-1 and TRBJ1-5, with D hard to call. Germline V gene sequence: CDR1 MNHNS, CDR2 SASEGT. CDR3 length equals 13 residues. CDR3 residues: CAISENSGQPQHF. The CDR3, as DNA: TGTGCCATCAGTGAGAACAGCGGCCAGCCCCAGCATTTT.

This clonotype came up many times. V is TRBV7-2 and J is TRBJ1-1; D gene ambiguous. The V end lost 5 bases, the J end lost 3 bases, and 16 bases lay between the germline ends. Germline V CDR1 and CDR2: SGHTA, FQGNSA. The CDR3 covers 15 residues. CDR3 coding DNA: TGTGCCAGCAGCCTGGCTACCCTGCCGGACACTGAAGCTTTCTTT. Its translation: CASSLATLPDTEAFF. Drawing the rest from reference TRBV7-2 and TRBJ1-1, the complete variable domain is GAGVSQSPSNKVTEKGKDVELRCDPISGHTALYWYRQSLGQGLEFLIYFQGNSAPDKSGLPSDRFSAERTGGSVSTLTIQRTQQEDSAVYLCASSLATLPDTEAFFGQGTRLTVV.

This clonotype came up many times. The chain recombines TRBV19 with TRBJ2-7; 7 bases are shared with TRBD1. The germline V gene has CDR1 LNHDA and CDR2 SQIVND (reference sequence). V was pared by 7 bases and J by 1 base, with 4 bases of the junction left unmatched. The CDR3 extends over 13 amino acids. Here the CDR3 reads CASTTGSSYEQYF. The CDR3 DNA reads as TGTGCCAGTACGACAGGGAGTTCCTACGAGCAGTACTTC.

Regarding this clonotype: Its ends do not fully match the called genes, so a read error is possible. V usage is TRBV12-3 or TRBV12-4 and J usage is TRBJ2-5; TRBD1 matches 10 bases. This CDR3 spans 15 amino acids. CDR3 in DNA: TGTGCCAGCAGTTTGGACAGGGGGGACCAGGAGACCCAGTACTTC. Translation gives CASSLDRGDQETQYF.

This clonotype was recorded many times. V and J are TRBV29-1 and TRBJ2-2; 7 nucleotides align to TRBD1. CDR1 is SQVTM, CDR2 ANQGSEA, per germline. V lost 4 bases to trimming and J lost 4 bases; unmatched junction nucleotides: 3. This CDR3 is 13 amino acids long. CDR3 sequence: CSVGQGSTGELFF. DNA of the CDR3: TGCAGCGTTGGACAGGGATCCACCGGGGAGCTGTTTTTT.

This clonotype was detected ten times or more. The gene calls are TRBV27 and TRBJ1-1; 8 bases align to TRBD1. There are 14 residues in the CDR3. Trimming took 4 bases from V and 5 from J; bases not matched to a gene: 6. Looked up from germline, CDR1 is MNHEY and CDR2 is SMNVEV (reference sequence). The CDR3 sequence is CASSYGTGGTEAFF. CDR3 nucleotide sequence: TGTGCCAGCAGTTACGGGACAGGAGGGACTGAAGCTTTCTTT.

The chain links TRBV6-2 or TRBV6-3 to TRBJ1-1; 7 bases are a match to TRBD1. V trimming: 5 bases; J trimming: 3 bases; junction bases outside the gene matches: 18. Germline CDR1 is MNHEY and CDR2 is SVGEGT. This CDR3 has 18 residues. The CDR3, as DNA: TGTGCCAGCAGTCCTAGGACAGCCTTCGGGACAGCATACACTGAAGCTTTCTTT. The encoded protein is CASSPRTAFGTAYTEAFF.

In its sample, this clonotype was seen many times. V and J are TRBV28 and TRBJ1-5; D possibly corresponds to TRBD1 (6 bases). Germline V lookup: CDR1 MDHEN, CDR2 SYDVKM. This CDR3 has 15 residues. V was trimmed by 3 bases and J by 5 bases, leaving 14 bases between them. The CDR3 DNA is TGTGCCAGCAGTTTCCTAACAGGGTTCGATCAGCCCCAGCATTTT. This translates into CASSFLTGFDQPQHF.

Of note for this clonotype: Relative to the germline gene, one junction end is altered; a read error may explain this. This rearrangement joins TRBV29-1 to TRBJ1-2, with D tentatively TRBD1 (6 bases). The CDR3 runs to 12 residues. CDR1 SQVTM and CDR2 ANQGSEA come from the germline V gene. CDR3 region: CSVTGSKYGYTF. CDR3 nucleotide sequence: TGCAGCGTTACAGGGTCTAAGTATGGCTACACCTTC.

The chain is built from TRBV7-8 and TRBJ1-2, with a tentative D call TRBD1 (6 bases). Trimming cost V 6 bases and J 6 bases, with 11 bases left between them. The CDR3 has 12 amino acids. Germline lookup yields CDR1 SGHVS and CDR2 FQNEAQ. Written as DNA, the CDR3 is TGTGCCAGCAGATCCGAGGGGGATGGCTACACCTTC. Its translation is CASRSEGDGYTF. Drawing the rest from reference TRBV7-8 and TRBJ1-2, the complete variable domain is GAGVSQSPRYKVAKRGQDVALRCDPISGHVSLFWYQQALGQGPEFLTYFQNEAQLDKSGLPSDRFFAERPEGSVSTLKIQRTQQEDSAVYLCASRSEGDGYTFGSGTRLTVV.